This TCR beta chain was recovered during a study of T cells in Graves' hyperthyroidism and ophthalmopathy. V was clipped by 0 bases and J by 0 bases, with 9 bases between them. This CDR3 has 16 amino acids. Germline V gene data show CDR1 as SGHRS and CDR2 as YFSETQ. It was RNA transcripts that yielded the amplified TCR beta CDR3 regions. First-round RT-PCR targeting the TCR CDR3 was performed with the HTBI primer set. TCRdb called the multiplex PCR reads again in MiXCR, with one record for every CDR3 protein. Altogether about half a million distinct CDR3 sequences are present, less than 20% being singletons, with the ten largest covering approximately 48%.

The receptor comes from a man in his forties with Graves' ophthalmopathy. The rearrangement uses TRBV5-1 and TRBJ1-4; no firm D call. The sequenced sample consisted of blood. For the CDR3, the DNA is TGCGCCAGCAGCTTGGCCGGCCGTTCAACTAATGAAAAACTGTTTTTT. As protein: CASSLAGRSTNEKLFF.